This T cell receptor (beta chain) was identified during a study of cytomegalovirus exposure and HLA in healthy donors. Study context: The early release's HLA-typed donors yielded approximately 85 million unique TCRs. Whole-study findings and limits: A missense DCLRE1C variant was associated with V- and J-gene trimming of TCR beta chains in a later analysis, and an independent cohort replicated the association. Sequencing likely generated an artifact that appeared as a cluster of highly shared sequence variants. Among immune exposure information, only CMV serostatus was available.

PCR primers comprised 60 Vbeta and 13 Jbeta primers. TCRdb's copy holds only in-frame clones and misses some; the assay was immunoSEQ multiplex PCR. The sample records 210,000 or so clones, over 70% being singletons. The J segment lost 0 bases and the V segment lost 5 bases, leaving 3 bases of the junction unmatched. Germline CDR1 LNHDA, CDR2 SQIVND (reference sequence). The length of the CDR3 is 15 residues. A remark on this clone: The target antigen is unknown.

The sample comprised PBMCs. The chain uses TRBV19 and TRBJ1-5; 8 bases are a match to TRBD1. The TCR comes from a boy aged 2 to 10 in good health and CMV-seronegative. This CDR3 reads CASSRDRSSNQPQHF. CDR3 in DNA: TGTGCCAGTAGTCGGGACAGGAGTAGCAATCAGCCCCAGCATTTT.